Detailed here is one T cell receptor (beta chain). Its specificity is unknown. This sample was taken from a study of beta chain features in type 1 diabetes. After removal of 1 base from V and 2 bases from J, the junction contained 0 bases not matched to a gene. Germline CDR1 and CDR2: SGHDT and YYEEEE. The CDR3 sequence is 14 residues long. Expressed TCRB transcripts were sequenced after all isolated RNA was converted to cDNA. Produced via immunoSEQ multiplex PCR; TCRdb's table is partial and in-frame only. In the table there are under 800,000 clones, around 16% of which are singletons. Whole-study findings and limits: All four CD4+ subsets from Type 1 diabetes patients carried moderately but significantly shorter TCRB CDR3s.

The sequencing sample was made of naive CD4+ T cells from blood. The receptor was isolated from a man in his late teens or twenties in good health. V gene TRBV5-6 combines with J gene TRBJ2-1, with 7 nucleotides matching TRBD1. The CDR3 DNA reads TGTGCCAGCAGCTTGCAGGGGGCCTACAATGAGCAGTTCTTC. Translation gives CASSLQGAYNEQFF.